This T cell receptor (beta chain) was identified in a study of shared clonotypes between healthy human individuals (TCRdb year 2020). A note on the overall study: The cohort included three men and two women between 18 and 49 years of age. For each donor, CD4 naive and CD4 memory were each given three plates, CD8 naive was given two plates, and CD8 memory was given one plate. To estimate repertoire size and how much clonotypes are shared between individuals, the study performed deep sequencing of blood TCR repertoires from 4 to 6 healthy adults. To increase sequencing depth and limit assay-specific biases, TCR repertoire library preparation and sequencing were carried out by different laboratories using diverse techniques. Per donor, leukapheresis produced somewhere between about 0.94 and 10 billion PBMCs. The paper as a whole reports these results and caveats: Sampling was limited to blood, and TCR repertoires in tissue likely differ from TCR repertoires in blood. Across four donors, approximately 5% of naive CD4, approximately 4% of naive CD8, roughly 2.3% of memory CD4, and 0.3% to 0.45% of memory CD8 clonotypes were shared. Because the study included only a small number of donors, the genetic and exposure-history diversity represented was limited. Clonotypes shared by all four sorted-subset donors showed higher generation probabilities than non-shared clonotypes. Pairwise subsampling led to the expectation that sequencing depth would affect the degree of clonotype sharing among donors. Larger estimated clonotype richness was generally found for naive subsets than for memory subsets. Rarefaction of sorted-subset datasets indicated incomplete sequencing despite the large sequencing depth.

The donors were healthy, HIV-negative adults who had no recently reported acute infections or vaccinations. Only Caucasian adults living in Nashville, Tennessee, USA were represented among the donors. The CD8 memory samples were a combination of magnetically selected CD45RO+ cells and CCR7-negative CD45RA+ effector memory (TemRA) cells. Blood was obtained by leukapheresis, after which PBMCs were separated by Ficoll-Histopaque density gradient centrifugation and cryopreserved in liquid nitrogen vapor phase. Purity and quantity of every magnetically sorted T cell population were checked by analytical flow cytometry. Genomic DNA was isolated from each sorted fraction and quantified by UV absorbance on a Nanodrop 2000c. Using the deep immunoSEQ assay, multiplex PCR amplified TCR CDR3 regions from genomic DNA. Extracted genomic DNA from each cell subset was spread evenly across all wells of several immunoSEQ 96-well plates, with each plate serving as a replicate. Each replicate PCR for sorted subsets received about 210 ng genomic DNA, equal to around 32,000 T cell genomes. Purified libraries were quantified with a Qubit 3.0 fluorometer, sized on a Bioanalyzer 2100, and re-quantified with the KAPA Library Quantification kit. A separate single-read 150-cycle Illumina NextSeq 550 flow cell was used to sequence each immunoSEQ 96-well plate. As for how the authors treated the data: Because the immunoSEQ output held only junctional sequences and lacked quality scores, the filtering could not match the filtering applied to full-length reads. To assign V/J genes and CDR3, sequences were annotated against IMGT germline references using PyIR, a Python wrapper for IgBLAST v1.9. Reads were removed for weak V/J assignments (E-value above 1e-6), missing CDR3, stop codons, out-of-frame junctions, or ambiguous translated residues. V3J clonotypes were defined as sequences sharing an identical inferred V gene, J gene, and CDR3 amino acid sequence. To compute the percentage overlap between repertoires, the number of shared unique clonotypes was divided by the size of the smaller repertoire. Repertoire richness was assessed with RTK rarefaction, the Chao1 estimator, and Recon v2.1 estimates of unobserved clonotypes. Generation probabilities for all TCRbeta clonotypes obtained by the gDNA method from several donors were computed using OLGA. TCRdb took this table from immuneACCESS and kept in-frame rearrangements with V and J called. Such tables lack part of the clones; where checked against another copy, unresolved V genes explain under half of the gap, and the rest is unexplained. The V and J calls and the clone size are those of that table, but D and trimming were determined from the DNA. For this sample the table gives approximately 110,000 clones, of which 67% were detected only once. The ten biggest clones cover about 24% of the sample.

As for this clone: It has no known antigen specificity. No much larger clonotype is one base removed from it; base qualities were not supplied.

Its CDR3 holds 13 amino acids, cysteine through phenylalanine. Only CDR3 DNA remains: 39 bases, in frame from the first base. Specimen: memory CD8+ T cells sorted from blood. The sample's cell subset or site label is to be understood as: CD45RO+ cells pooled with CCR7-negative TemRA cells. The sequence links TRBV21-1 to TRBJ1-1. TRBV21-1 is given as a pseudogene. This clonotype was sampled from a woman between 25 and 40 years old in good health. The DNA is TGTGCCAGCAGCAAAGACACGGTAACTGAAGCTTTCTTT. Translated, this gives CASSKDTVTEAFF.